This T cell receptor beta chain was recovered during a study of T cell responses to AZD1222 COVID-19 vaccine. Study-wide results and caveats: Clonal diversity was possibly underestimated, and white British individuals and females predominated among donors.

Measured with immunoSEQ multiplex PCR; TCRdb has only the in-frame clones, and not every one. The sample contains 98,000 or so clones, almost 90% of which appear only once. Turning to this clone: Its antigen is not known.

Deletions cut 4 bases from V and 5 bases from J, with 16 bases between. Germline-derived CDR1 and CDR2 are SGHTS and YDEGEE. The CDR3 totals 14 residues. Sequenced here: peripheral blood, sampled 28 days after the second AZD1222 dose. The TCR comes from an adult who received the AZD1222 COVID-19 vaccine. The chain employs TRBV5-8 and TRBJ2-7; tentatively, D is TRBD1 or TRBD2 (5 bases each). This CDR3 reads CASSKRGSPHEQYF. The CDR3 nucleotides are TGTGCCAGCAGCAAGAGGGGTAGCCCCCACGAGCAGTACTTC.